A single sample gave rise to the 9 T cell receptor beta chains below, sequenced in a study of response to subunit inactivated influenza vaccine. TCRdb itself ran the RT-PCR reads through MiXCR, one entry per CDR3 protein. This table has hundreds of thousands of distinct CDR3 sequences, approximately 17% appearing once. The input for sequencing was PBMCs from blood, taken 5 days after vaccination. The receptors stem from a man in his forties or fifties who received an inactivated influenza vaccine.

The chain recombines TRBV5-1 with TRBJ2-2; D call uncertain. Germline V gives CDR1 SGHRS, CDR2 YFSETQ. Trimming pared 4 bases from V and 3 bases from J, leaving 4 bases between. This CDR3 region has 12 residues. This CDR3 is CASSHDTGELFF. CDR3 in DNA: TGCGCCAGCAGCCATGACACCGGGGAGCTGTTTTTT. Based on the CDR3 plus reference TRBV5-1 and TRBJ2-2, the full variable domain is KAGVTQTPRYLIKTRGQQVTLSCSPISGHRSVSWYQQTPGQGLQFLFEYFSETQRNKGNFPGRFSGRQFSNSRSEMNVSTLELGDSALYLCASSHDTGELFFGEGSRLTVL.

This clonotype has just a few counts. The gene calls are TRBV27 and TRBJ1-4; D gene uncertain. Trimming took off 6 bases at V and 4 bases at J, with 9 bases between the two ends. CDR3 length equals 13 residues. Germline V gene lookup returns CDR1 MNHEY and CDR2 SMNVEV (reference sequence). DNA of the CDR3: TGTGCCAGCAGGGGTTGGGGTAATGAAAAACTGTTTTTT. Protein: CASRGWGNEKLFF.

The chain joins TRBV18 to TRBJ2-3; TRBD2 matches 12 bases. This CDR3 contains 17 residues. Germline V lookup: CDR1 KGHSH, CDR2 LQKENI. With V trimmed by 3 bases and J by 5 bases, 9 bases remained unmatched. CDR3 bases: TGTGCCAGCTCACCCACCAGTCCGACTAGCGGGGGAGATACGCAGTATTTT. It specifies CASSPTSPTSGGDTQYF. The full variable domain, its missing parts supplied by reference TRBV18 and TRBJ2-3, is NAGVMQNPRHLVRRRGQEARLRCSPMKGHSHVYWYRQLPEEGLKFMVYLQKENIIDESGMPKERFSAEFPKEGPSILRIQQVVRGDSAAYFCASSPTSPTSGGDTQYFGPGTRLTVL.

The chain combines TRBV20-1 with TRBJ2-1, with 7 bases aligning to TRBD2. The V and J ends lost 2 bases and 3 bases, in that order; junction bases with no gene match: 7. Per germline, CDR1 DFQATT and CDR2 SNEGSKA (reference sequence). The length of the CDR3 is 15 residues. For the CDR3, the DNA is TGCAGTGCTAGACCGGTAAGGGACTACTACAATGAGCAGTTCTTC. Translation gives CSARPVRDYYNEQFF.

In its sample, this clonotype was seen a few times. This CDR3 reads CSARDGGSSSGEQFF. The CDR3 DNA reads TGCAGTGCTAGAGACGGCGGGAGTTCGTCGGGTGAGCAGTTCTTC. The rearrangement links TRBV20-1 to TRBJ2-1, with 7 bases identical to TRBD2. J gave up 9 bases and V 0 bases, and 11 bases lay outside the gene matches. CDR3 length: 15 amino acids. Germline CDR1 DFQATT, CDR2 SNEGSKA (reference sequence).

This clonotype has more than one count but fewer than ten. J is TRBJ2-3 and V is TRBV7-8; 9 nucleotides line up with TRBD1. Looked up from germline, CDR1 is SGHVS and CDR2 is FQNEAQ. The CDR3 contains 16 residues. The J segment lost 3 bases and the V segment lost 5 bases, leaving 9 bases of the junction unmatched. This CDR3 is CASSPRTGAGTDTQYF. In DNA, the CDR3 is TGTGCCAGCAGCCCCCGGACAGGGGCTGGGACAGATACGCAGTATTTT.

This clonotype appeared a few times. The chain recombines TRBV7-6 with TRBJ1-5; 7 nucleotides match TRBD1. Trimming removed 4 bases from V and 1 base from J; junction bases left unmatched: 7. The CDR3 contains 16 residues. In germline, CDR1 is SGHVS, CDR2 FNYEAQ. The CDR3 spells CASSSQTGWSNQPQHF. In DNA form, the CDR3 reads TGTGCCAGCAGCTCGCAGACAGGGTGGAGCAATCAGCCCCAGCATTTT.

V gene TRBV28 combines with J gene TRBJ1-1; D is unresolved. The CDR3 consists of 15 residues. The V gene lost 3 bases and the J gene lost 4 bases, with 15 bases spanning the gap. CDR1 is MDHEN and CDR2 is SYDVKM in the germline V gene. CDR3 sequence: CASSLSQTLGTEAFF. The CDR3 nucleotides are TGTGCCAGCAGTTTGAGTCAGACTCTGGGCACTGAAGCTTTCTTT.

This chain connects TRBV7-2 to TRBJ1-5; possibly TRBD1 for D (5 bases). CDR1 and CDR2 (germline): SGHTA, FQGNSA. This CDR3 is built from 17 residues. Trimming pared 2 bases from V and 3 bases from J, leaving 17 bases between. The CDR3 loop reads CASSLSWGEVDNQPQHF. The CDR3 DNA follows: TGTGCCAGCAGCTTATCTTGGGGGGAGGTAGACAATCAGCCCCAGCATTTT.